Described below is a single T cell receptor (beta chain) sequence and its context. This entry is derived from a study of blood T cell repertoires in COVID-19. About the study: In each case, the material was cDNA or gDNA derived from T cells, B-cell-depleted T cells, or PBMCs.

CDR1 and CDR2 from the germline V gene are ENHRY and SYGVKD. The CDR3 spans 13 residues. V lost 0 bases to trimming and J lost 13 bases, with 10 bases between them. As originally analysed: From reference gene primer amplification, estimates of nucleated cell counts were derived. The data were produced by immunoSEQ multiplex PCR, yet TCRdb's version contains in-frame clones alone and is incomplete. V and J calls and clone size are as listed in that table; D and trimming were resolved from the DNA. The data hold about 170,000 clones, with 74% observed a single time. The chain has TRBV10-3 and TRBJ1-6; D unresolved. The clonotype was recovered from a woman older than 75 with acute or convalescent COVID-19. Sequences were obtained from peripheral blood. This CDR3 reads CAISESNDLPLHF. The CDR3 bases are TGTGCCATCAGTGAGTCGAACGACTTGCCCCTCCACTTT.